This T cell receptor (beta chain) was identified during a study of T cells expressing NK-cell markers. On the study more broadly: Seropositivity for HCMV was found in seven of the eight sequenced donors, with one seronegative.

Looked up from germline, CDR1 is SGDLS and CDR2 is YYNGEE. There are 14 residues in the CDR3. In the case of this clonotype: Its antigen is unidentified.

Reanalyzing the 5' RACE reads, TCRdb keeps one entry per CDR3 protein, without DNA. There are over 150,000 distinct CDR3 sequences in the sample, with around a third held by the top ten. Findings and limits, study-wide: The study found dominant NKG2C+ clonotypes at about 1.0-7.0% of CD8+ T cells in about six donors.

The receptor was isolated from a woman between 50 and 59 years old in good health. The sequenced sample was blood T cells: a sorted CD56 or NKG2C T cell subset, CD4+ or CD8+ T cells, or bulk PBMC T cells (not recorded which). This chain connects TRBV9 to TRBJ2-7. CDR3: CASSVGGSSYEQYF.